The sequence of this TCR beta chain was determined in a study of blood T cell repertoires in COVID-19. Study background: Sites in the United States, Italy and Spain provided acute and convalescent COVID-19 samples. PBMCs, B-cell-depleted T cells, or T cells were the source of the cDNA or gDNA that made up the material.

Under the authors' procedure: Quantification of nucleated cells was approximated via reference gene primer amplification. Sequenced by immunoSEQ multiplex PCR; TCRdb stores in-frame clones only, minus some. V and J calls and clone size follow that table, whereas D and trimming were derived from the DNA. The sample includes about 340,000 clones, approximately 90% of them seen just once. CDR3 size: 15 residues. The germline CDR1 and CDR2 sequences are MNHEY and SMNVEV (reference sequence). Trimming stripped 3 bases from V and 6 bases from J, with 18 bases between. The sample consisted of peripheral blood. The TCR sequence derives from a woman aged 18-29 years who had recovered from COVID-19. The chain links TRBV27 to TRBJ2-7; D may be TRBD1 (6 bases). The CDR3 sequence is CASSLGAGLTSEQYV. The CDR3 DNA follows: TGTGCCAGCAGTTTGGGGGCAGGGCTAACGTCCGAGCAGTACGTC.